The T cell receptor (beta chain) described here comes from a study of T-cell reconstitution after alpha-beta-depleted transplantation in children. This clonotype was counted only a few times. Its antigen remains unknown. Its ends do not fully match the called genes, so a read error is possible. Looked up from germline, CDR1 is SSHAT and CDR2 is FNYEAQ (reference sequence). This CDR3 is 15 amino acids long. Preparation of the TCRbeta library involved a method that used unique molecular identifiers. TCRdb analysed the PCR reads with MiXCR anew, one entry per CDR3 protein. This table has over 200,000 distinct CDR3 sequences, 7% to 9% appearing once. General study results and limits: A year had passed since transplant, and T-cell counts and diversity by then came mostly from newly produced T cells. Several patients had high TCRbeta diversity at day 60; it came from surviving recipient T cells and thymic progenitors. Several hundred expanded graft clones reportedly supplied alpha-beta T cells about two months after transplant.

This sequence was found in a male patient under 10 years old who had a stem cell transplant for acute myeloid leukemia, so the T cells may come from the graft donor. The chain couples TRBV7-7 to TRBJ2-5; perhaps TRBD2 as D (5 bases). The sequences come from PBMCs, mostly from graft donor cells, collected 360 days after TCRalphabeta/CD19-depleted stem cell transplant. For the CDR3, the DNA is TGTGCTAGCAGCTTAGGCCCGGGATCCCAAGAGACCCAGTACTTC. Amino acids: CASSLGPGSQETQYF.